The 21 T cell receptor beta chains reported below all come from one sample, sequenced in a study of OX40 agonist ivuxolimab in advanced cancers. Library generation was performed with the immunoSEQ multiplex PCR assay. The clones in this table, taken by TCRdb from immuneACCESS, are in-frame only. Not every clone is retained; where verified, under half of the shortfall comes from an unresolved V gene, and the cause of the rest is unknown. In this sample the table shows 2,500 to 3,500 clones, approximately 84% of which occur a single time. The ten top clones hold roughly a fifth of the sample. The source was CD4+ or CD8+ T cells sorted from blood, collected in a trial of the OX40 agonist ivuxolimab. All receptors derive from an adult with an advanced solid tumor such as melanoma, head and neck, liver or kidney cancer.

CDR3 region: CASSQDSGRAAGEQYF. CDR3 in DNA: TGCGCCAGCAGCCAGGATAGCGGGAGGGCCGCTGGCGAGCAGTACTTC. The chain links TRBV4-3 to TRBJ2-7, with 11 bases matching TRBD2. The CDR3 totals 16 residues. With V trimmed by 3 bases and J by 6 bases, 10 bases remained unmatched. Per the germline V gene, CDR1 is LGHNA and CDR2 is YSLEER.

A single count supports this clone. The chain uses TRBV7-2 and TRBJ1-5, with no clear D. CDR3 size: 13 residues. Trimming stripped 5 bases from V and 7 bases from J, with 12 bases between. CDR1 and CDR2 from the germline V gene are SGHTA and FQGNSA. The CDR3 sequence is CASSPPSGQPQHF. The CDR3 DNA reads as TGTGCCAGCAGCCCACCTAGCGGCCAGCCCCAGCATTTT.

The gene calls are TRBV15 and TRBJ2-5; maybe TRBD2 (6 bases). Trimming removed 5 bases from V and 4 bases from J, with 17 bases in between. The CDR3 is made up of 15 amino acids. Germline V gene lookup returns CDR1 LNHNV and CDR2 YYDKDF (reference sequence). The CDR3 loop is CATSPGGNDGETQYF. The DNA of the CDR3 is TGTGCCACCAGCCCTGGGGGGAACGATGGAGAGACCCAGTACTTC.

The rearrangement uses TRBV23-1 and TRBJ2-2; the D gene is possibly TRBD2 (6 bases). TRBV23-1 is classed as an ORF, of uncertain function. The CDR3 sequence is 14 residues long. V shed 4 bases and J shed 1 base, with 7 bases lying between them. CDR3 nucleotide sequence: TGCGCCAGCAGTCGGAGGGGGAACACCGGGGAGCTGTTTTTT. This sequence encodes CASSRRGNTGELFF.

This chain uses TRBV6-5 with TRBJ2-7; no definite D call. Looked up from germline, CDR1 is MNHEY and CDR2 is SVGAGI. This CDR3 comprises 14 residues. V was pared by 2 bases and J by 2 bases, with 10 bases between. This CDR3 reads CASSYVTRPYEQYF. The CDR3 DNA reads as TGTGCCAGCAGTTACGTGACACGACCCTACGAGCAGTACTTC.

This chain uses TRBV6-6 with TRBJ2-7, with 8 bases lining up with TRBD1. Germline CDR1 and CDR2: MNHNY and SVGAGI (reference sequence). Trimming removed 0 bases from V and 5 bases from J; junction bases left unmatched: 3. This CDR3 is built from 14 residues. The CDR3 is CASSYSQGANEQYF. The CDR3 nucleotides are TGTGCCAGCAGTTACTCCCAGGGGGCCAACGAGCAGTACTTC.

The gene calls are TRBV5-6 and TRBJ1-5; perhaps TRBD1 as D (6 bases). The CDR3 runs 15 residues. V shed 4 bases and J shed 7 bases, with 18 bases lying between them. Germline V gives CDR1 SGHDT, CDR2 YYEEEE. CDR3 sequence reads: CASSGGGGAGQPQHF. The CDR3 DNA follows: TGTGCCAGCAGCGGAGGCGGGGGGGCCGGGCAGCCCCAGCATTTT.

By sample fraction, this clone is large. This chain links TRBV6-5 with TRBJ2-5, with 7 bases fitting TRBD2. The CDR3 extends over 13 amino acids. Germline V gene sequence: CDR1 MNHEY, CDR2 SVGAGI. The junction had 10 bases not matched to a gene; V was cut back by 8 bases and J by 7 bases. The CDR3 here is CASSWSGDRTQYF. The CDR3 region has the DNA TGTGCCAGCTCGTGGAGCGGGGATAGGACCCAGTACTTC.

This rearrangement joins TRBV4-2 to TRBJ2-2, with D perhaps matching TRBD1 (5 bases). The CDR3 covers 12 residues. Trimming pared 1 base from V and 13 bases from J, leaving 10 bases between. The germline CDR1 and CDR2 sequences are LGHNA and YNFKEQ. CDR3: CASSQGQSLLFF. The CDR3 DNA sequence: TGTGCCAGCAGCCAAGGACAGAGTTTGCTGTTTTTT.

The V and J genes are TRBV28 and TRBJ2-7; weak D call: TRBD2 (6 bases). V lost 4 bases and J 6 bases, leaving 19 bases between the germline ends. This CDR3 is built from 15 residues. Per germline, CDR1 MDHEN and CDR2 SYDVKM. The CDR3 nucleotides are TGTGCCAGCAGTTCGCGGATAGCGGAGGGCTTCGAGCAGTACTTC. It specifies CASSSRIAEGFEQYF.

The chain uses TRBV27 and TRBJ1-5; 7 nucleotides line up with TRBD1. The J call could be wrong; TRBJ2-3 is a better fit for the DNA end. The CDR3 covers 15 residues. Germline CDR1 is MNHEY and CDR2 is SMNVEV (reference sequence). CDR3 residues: CASMMQGDSNQPQYF. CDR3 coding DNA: TGTGCCAGCATGATGCAGGGGGATAGCAATCAGCCCCAGTATTTT.

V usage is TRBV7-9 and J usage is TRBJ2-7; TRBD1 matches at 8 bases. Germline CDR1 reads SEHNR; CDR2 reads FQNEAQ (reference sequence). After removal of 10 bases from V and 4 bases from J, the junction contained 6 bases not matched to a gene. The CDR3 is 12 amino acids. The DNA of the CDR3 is TGTGCCACCTCAGGACAGGGTTACGAGCAGTACTTC. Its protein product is CATSGQGYEQYF.

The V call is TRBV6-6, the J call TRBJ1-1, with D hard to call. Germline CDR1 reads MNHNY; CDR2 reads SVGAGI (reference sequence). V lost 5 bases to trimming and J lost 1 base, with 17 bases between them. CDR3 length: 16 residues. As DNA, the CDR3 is TGTGCCAGCAGTACCGCCCTCATGCCGAAGAACACTGAAGCTTTCTTT. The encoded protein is CASSTALMPKNTEAFF.

The CDR3 region has the DNA TGTGCCAGCACCTCAGGGGGCTCCTACAATGAGCAGTTCTTC. It translates to CASTSGGSYNEQFF. The chain uses TRBV6-6 and TRBJ2-1, with 7 nucleotides matching TRBD1. From germline, CDR1 is MNHNY and CDR2 SVGAGI (reference sequence). CDR3 length: 14 amino acids. Unmatched junction bases numbered 3, after V lost 7 bases and J lost 0 bases.

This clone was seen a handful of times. The DNA of the CDR3 is TGTGCCAGCAGTTGGGAGGGAGGCAATCAGCCCCAGCATTTT. The encoded protein is CASSWEGGNQPQHF. The chain couples TRBV7-9 to TRBJ1-5; no clear D. Germline V gene data show CDR1 as SEHNR and CDR2 as FQNEAQ (reference sequence). The V end was cut by 6 bases, the J end by 2 bases, with 11 bases between. This CDR3 has 14 amino acids.

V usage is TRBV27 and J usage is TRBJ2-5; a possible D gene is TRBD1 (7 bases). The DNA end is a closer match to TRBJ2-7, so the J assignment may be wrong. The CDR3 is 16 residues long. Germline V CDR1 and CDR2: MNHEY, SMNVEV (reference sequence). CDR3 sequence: CAAGGFGGATSYEQYF. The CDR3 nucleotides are TGTGCAGCAGGGGGGTTCGGTGGGGCAACCTCCTACGAGCAGTACTTC.

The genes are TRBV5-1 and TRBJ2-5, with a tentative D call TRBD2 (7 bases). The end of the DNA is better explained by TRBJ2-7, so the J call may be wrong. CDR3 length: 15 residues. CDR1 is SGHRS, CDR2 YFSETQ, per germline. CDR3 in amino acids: CASSLVGGLNYEQYF. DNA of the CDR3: TGCGCCAGCAGCTTGGTCGGGGGGCTTAACTACGAGCAGTACTTC.

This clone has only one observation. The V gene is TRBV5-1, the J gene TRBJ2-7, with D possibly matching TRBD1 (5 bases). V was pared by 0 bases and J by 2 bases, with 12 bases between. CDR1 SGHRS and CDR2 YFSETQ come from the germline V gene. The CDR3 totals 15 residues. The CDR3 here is CASSLAQGVTYEQYF. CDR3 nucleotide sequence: TGCGCCAGCAGCTTGGCCCAAGGGGTCACCTACGAGCAGTACTTC.

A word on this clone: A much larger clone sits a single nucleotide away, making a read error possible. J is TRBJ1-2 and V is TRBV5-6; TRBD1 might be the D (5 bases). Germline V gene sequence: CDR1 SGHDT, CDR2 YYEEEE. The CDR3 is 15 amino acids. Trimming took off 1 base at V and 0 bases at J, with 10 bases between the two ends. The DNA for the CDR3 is TGTGCCAGCAGCTTGCCGGGACGGGCTAACTATGGCTACACCTTC. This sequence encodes CASSLPGRANYGYTF.

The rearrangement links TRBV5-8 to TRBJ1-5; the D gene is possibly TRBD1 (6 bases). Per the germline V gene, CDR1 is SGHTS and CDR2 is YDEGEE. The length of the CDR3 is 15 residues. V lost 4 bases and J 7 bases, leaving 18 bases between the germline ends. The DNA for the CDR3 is TGTGCCAGCAGCGGAGGCGGGGGGGCCGGGCAGCCCCAGCATTTT. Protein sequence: CASSGGGGAGQPQHF.

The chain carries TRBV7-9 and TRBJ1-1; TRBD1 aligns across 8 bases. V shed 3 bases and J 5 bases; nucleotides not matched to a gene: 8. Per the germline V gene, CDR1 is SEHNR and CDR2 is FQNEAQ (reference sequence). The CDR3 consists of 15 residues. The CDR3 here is CASSFTDRAGTEAFF. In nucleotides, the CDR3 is TGTGCCAGCAGCTTTACGGACAGGGCGGGTACTGAAGCTTTCTTT.